This T cell receptor beta chain emerged from a study of Graves' ophthalmopathy and Graves' hyperthyroidism. Findings of the study overall: Blood also carried most expanded thyroid clonotypes exceeding 0.001 frequency.

CDR1 is LNHDA, CDR2 SQIVND, per germline (reference sequence). The CDR3 has 17 amino acids. J lost 1 base, V lost 5 bases, and 11 bases had no gene match. If patients had other autoimmune diseases, uncontrolled infections, pregnancy or lactation, they were excluded. As diagnostic evidence, clinical symptoms, serum thyroxine, TRAb, thyroid ultrasound and orbital computed tomography were relied upon. RNA transcripts provided the template for amplifying TCR beta CDR3 regions. The workflow started with a first-round RT-PCR run with HTBI primers and then moved on to a second-round multiplex PCR. TCRdb processed the multiplex PCR reads anew with MiXCR; each CDR3 protein has one entry. The table includes more than 300,000 distinct CDR3 sequences, 15% to 19% detected once. This clonotype was detected a few times. Antigen: not known.

This receptor was identified in a woman aged 18 to 35 with stable Graves' hyperthyroidism. Material for sequencing was peripheral blood. The chain links TRBV19 to TRBJ2-4; 7 bases are shared with TRBD1. CDR3 protein: CASSERGEGAAKNIQYF. The DNA for the CDR3 is TGTGCCAGTAGTGAGAGGGGAGAGGGGGCGGCCAAAAACATTCAGTACTTC.